The rows below give T cell receptor beta chains drawn from one sample of a study of cytomegalovirus exposure and HLA in healthy donors. The protocol was immunoSEQ multiplex PCR, while the TCRdb copy is restricted to in-frame clones and leaves out a portion. This sample has about 150,000 clones, with under 70% found just once. The sequencing sample was made of PBMCs. Source of these receptors: a woman aged 30 to 39 in good health and CMV-seropositive. Each CDR3 is given with its conserved first and last residue. The order of the fields is V gene, clone size, D gene, J gene, CDR3 DNA, CDR3 protein. D genes are given only for firm matches. Clone size is stated in some rows and not others, as once, few, many or a class when expanded.

>TRBV5-6|-|TRBD1|TRBJ1-4
TGTGCCAGCAGCGTCGGGACAGCTAATGAAAAACTGTTTTTT
CASSVGTANEKLFF
>TRBV5-1|once|-|TRBJ2-1
TGCGCCAGCAGCTCGCGACAGAACCCCACTGAGCAGTTCTTC
CASSSRQNPTEQFF
>TRBV6-5|few|TRBD1|TRBJ1-3
TGTGCCAGCACCTTGGACAGGGGGCATGGAAACACCATATATTTT
CASTLDRGHGNTIYF
>TRBV6-5|-|TRBD2|TRBJ2-5
TGTGCCAGCAGTTACGCAGCGGGGGGGCTTGGAGAGACCCAGTACTTC
CASSYAAGGLGETQYF
>TRBV7-8|-|-|TRBJ1-2
TGTGCCAGCTGTCCGGGAGAGGATGGCTACACCTTC
CASCPGEDGYTF
>TRBV7-9|-|-|TRBJ2-1
TGTGCCAGCAGAGCGGTCAGCGACGAGCAGTTCTTC
CASRAVSDEQFF
>TRBV25-1|few|-|TRBJ1-2
TGTGCCAGCAGTGATCGGGGTTTTGGCTACACCTTC
CASSDRGFGYTF
>TRBV7-9|-|-|TRBJ1-3
TGTGCCAGCAGCCCAAAAGGACAAACATACTCTGGAAACACCATATATTTT
CASSPKGQTYSGNTIYF
>TRBV7-6|-|TRBD1|TRBJ2-5
TGTGCCAGCAGCCAACCTGACAGGGAGCAGTACTTC
CASSQPDREQYF
>TRBV6-5|once|-|TRBJ1-3
TGTGCCAGCAGTGGGGGCCTCTCTGGAAACACCATATATTTT
CASSGGLSGNTIYF
>TRBV7-9|-|TRBD1|TRBJ2-7
TGTGCCAGCAGCTCCCCTCGACAGGGGGTGTACGAGCAGTACTTC
CASSSPRQGVYEQYF
>TRBV7-8|-|-|TRBJ1-2
TGTGCCAGCAGCTTAGCTGGGCCAGGAGGCTACACCTTC
CASSLAGPGGYTF
>TRBV10-3|-|-|TRBJ2-3
TGTGCCATCAGTGAGAACTCGGGTGATACGCAGTATTTT
CAISENSGDTQYF
>TRBV6-6|-|-|TRBJ2-3
TGTGCCAGCTTGGGGACTGTTTTGGATTCAGATACGCAGTATTTT
CASLGTVLDSDTQYF
>TRBV10-3|few|TRBD1|TRBJ1-1
TGTGCCATCAGTGAGAACGACAGGGCTGAAGCTTTCTTT
CAISENDRAEAFF
>TRBV6-4|few|-|TRBJ2-1
TGTGCCAGCAGGCCGACAGTGCGCAGTGAGCAGTTCTTC
CASRPTVRSEQFF
>TRBV29-1|once|-|TRBJ2-5
TGCAGCGTCAAACTAAACAGGATAGAGCAGTACTTC
CSVKLNRIEQYF
>TRBV10-1|-|TRBD2|TRBJ2-7
TGCGCCAGCAGTGAGGGCAGACTAGCGGGTAAATACGAGCAGTACTTC
CASSEGRLAGKYEQYF
>TRBV14|-|TRBD2|TRBJ2-5
TGTGCCAGCAGCCCCCACAAAATAGCGGGAGGCCGACAAGAGACCCAGTACTTC
CASSPHKIAGGRQETQYF
>TRBV2|-|TRBD1|TRBJ2-5
TGTGCCAGCAGGGACAGGGGGCGGGAGGAGACCCAGTACTTC
CASRDRGREETQYF
>TRBV5-1|-|TRBD2|TRBJ2-5
TGCGCCAGCAGCACCGCTAGCGGGGGGGAGACCCAGTACTTC
CASSTASGGETQYF
>TRBV7-9|-|-|TRBJ2-1
TGTGCCAGCAGCTTAGGATTCATGACAGGCAATGAGCAGTTCTTC
CASSLGFMTGNEQFF
>TRBV15|few|-|TRBJ1-4
TGTGCCACCAGCAGGGACTTTAATGAAAAACTGTTTTTT
CATSRDFNEKLFF
>TRBV6-1|-|TRBD1|TRBJ1-1
TGTGCCAGCAGTGAATTTCGGGACAGTCCCACTGAAGCTTTCTTT
CASSEFRDSPTEAFF
>TRBV27|-|-|TRBJ2-7
TGTGCCAGCTCCTCCCTTTACCTTAAGTCCCAGGACAGAGAGAAACTACGCGAGCAGTACTTC
CASSSLYLKSQDREKLREQYF
>TRBV2|-|-|TRBJ2-5
TGTGCCAGCAGTGTACGGCAGGGGACAAAAGAGACCCAGTACTTC
CASSVRQGTKETQYF
>TRBV5-6|-|TRBD1|TRBJ1-2
TGTGCCAGCAGCCGAGGGGACAGTCACTATGGCTACACCTTC
CASSRGDSHYGYTF
>TRBV27|once|TRBD2|TRBJ2-1
TGTGCCAGCAGGGCCCTAGCGGTTGCCTACAATGAGCAGTTCTTC
CASRALAVAYNEQFF
>TRBV15|-|-|TRBJ1-4
TGTGCCACCAGCCCGGGACAACTGGCAACTAATGAAAAACTGTTTTTT
CATSPGQLATNEKLFF
>TRBV4-2|-|TRBD1|TRBJ2-7
TGTGCCAGCAGCCGTGGACAGGGGGCCTACGAGCAGTACTTC
CASSRGQGAYEQYF
>TRBV6-5|-|TRBD1|TRBJ1-2
TGTGCCAGCAGCTTAACAGGGGTCTATGGCTACACCTTC
CASSLTGVYGYTF
>TRBV25-1|-|TRBD2|TRBJ2-5
TGTGCCAGCAGTGCCCAGCGAGCGGGGGGGCCTGGGGGGACCCAGTACTTC
CASSAQRAGGPGGTQYF
>TRBV5-1|-|-|TRBJ2-7
TGCGCCAGCAGCCCCGGGGCCTACGAGCAGTACTTC
CASSPGAYEQYF
>TRBV6-6|-|-|TRBJ2-1
TGTGCCAGCACCGAACTTGGGAGCGGGTCTTACAATGAGCAGTTCTTC
CASTELGSGSYNEQFF
>TRBV28|once|TRBD1|TRBJ1-6
TGTGCCAGCGCAGGGGGCTCTTATAATTCACCCCTCCACTTT
CASAGGSYNSPLHF
>TRBV29-1|-|TRBD2|TRBJ2-1
TGCAGCGCCGCCCTAGCGGGCTACAATGAGCAGTTCTTC
CSAALAGYNEQFF
>TRBV10-1|-|TRBD1|TRBJ1-2
TGCGCCAGCATATGTCGGGACAGGGATGTTGATTTAAGTGGCTACACCTTC
CASICRDRDVDLSGYTF
>TRBV19|-|TRBD1|TRBJ1-1
TGTGCCAGTAGTCCCGGGACAGGGTCTTGGGCCACTGAAGCTTTCTTT
CASSPGTGSWATEAFF
>TRBV27|few|TRBD1|TRBJ1-1
TGTGCCAGCAGTTGGGGGACAGGGCGGGCCACTGAAGCTTTCTTT
CASSWGTGRATEAFF
>TRBV5-4|-|-|TRBJ1-2
TGTGCCAGCAGCATCCACGACCGGGGGTATGGCTACACCTTC
CASSIHDRGYGYTF
>TRBV19|few|TRBD1|TRBJ1-4
TGTGCCAGTAGTGCACCAGCCGGGACAGCTAATGAAAAACTGTTTTTT
CASSAPAGTANEKLFF
>TRBV10-3|few|TRBD1|TRBJ1-1
TGTGCCATCAGAGAGGACAGGTACACTGAAGCTTTCTTT
CAIREDRYTEAFF
>TRBV4-2|-|-|TRBJ2-7
TGTGCCAGCAGCCAAGACGGGTTGAGCTCCTACGAGCAGTACTTC
CASSQDGLSSYEQYF
>TRBV28|few|TRBD1|TRBJ1-5
TGTGCCAGCAGTCCCAATTCACTAGGACAGGCGTGGCAGCCCCAGCATTTT
CASSPNSLGQAWQPQHF
>TRBV11-3|-|TRBD2|TRBJ2-7
TGTGCCAGCAGCTCCAGGAAACAGCGGGAGGATGCCTACGAGCAGTACTTC
CASSSRKQREDAYEQYF
>TRBV5-1|-|-|TRBJ1-1
TGCGCCAGCAGACGAGAACTTACGAACACTGAAGCTTTCTTT
CASRRELTNTEAFF
>TRBV28|-|-|TRBJ2-1
TGTGCCAGCAGTCCCTGGAGGAACAATGAGCAGTTCTTC
CASSPWRNNEQFF
>TRBV1|-|-|TRBJ2-7
TGCACCAGCAGATCAGGGGCACGCTACGAGCAGTACTTC
CTSRSGARYEQYF
>TRBV6-5|-|TRBD2|TRBJ2-3
TGTGCCAGCAGTTACAAGCGGGGGGTTGATACGCAGTATTTT
CASSYKRGVDTQYF
>TRBV4-1|once|TRBD2|TRBJ2-5
TGCGCCAGCAGCCAAGGGGGCGGGGGGGCCTATCAAGAGACCCAGTACTTC
CASSQGGGGAYQETQYF
>TRBV27|-|TRBD2|TRBJ2-7
TGTGCCAGCAGTTTACGGGGCATGGGCGGGGGAGTGACCGAGCAGTACTTC
CASSLRGMGGGVTEQYF
>TRBV10-3|-|TRBD2|TRBJ2-7
TGTGCCATCAGCCTAGACGGGAGGGGATCGGACGAGCAGTACTTC
CAISLDGRGSDEQYF
>TRBV14|few|-|TRBJ1-1
TGTGCCAGCAGCCAAGGAGGGAACACTGAAGCTTTCTTT
CASSQGGNTEAFF
>TRBV7-9|-|-|TRBJ2-7
TGTGCCAGCAGTCACACCTACGAGCAGTACTTC
CASSHTYEQYF
>TRBV6-1|-|TRBD1|TRBJ2-5
TGTGCCAGCAGTGAAGTGGGGACAGTAGAAGAGACCCAGTACTTC
CASSEVGTVEETQYF
>TRBV19|-|TRBD2|TRBJ2-1
TGTGCCAGTAGTATAGAACCAACCATAGCGGGAGGTCTCAATGAGCAGTTCTTC
CASSIEPTIAGGLNEQFF
>TRBV5-1|-|-|TRBJ2-5
TGCGCCAGCAGCCCGGGGGGCGGAGAGACCCAGTACTTC
CASSPGGGETQYF
>TRBV18|-|TRBD2|TRBJ2-1
TGTGCCAGCTCACCAAGCGGGGTCCGATACAATGAGCAGTTCTTC
CASSPSGVRYNEQFF
>TRBV7-9|-|TRBD1|TRBJ1-1
TGTGCCAGCAGGCCTTACCGGAGGGACAGTTCGAACACTGAAGCTTTCTTT
CASRPYRRDSSNTEAFF